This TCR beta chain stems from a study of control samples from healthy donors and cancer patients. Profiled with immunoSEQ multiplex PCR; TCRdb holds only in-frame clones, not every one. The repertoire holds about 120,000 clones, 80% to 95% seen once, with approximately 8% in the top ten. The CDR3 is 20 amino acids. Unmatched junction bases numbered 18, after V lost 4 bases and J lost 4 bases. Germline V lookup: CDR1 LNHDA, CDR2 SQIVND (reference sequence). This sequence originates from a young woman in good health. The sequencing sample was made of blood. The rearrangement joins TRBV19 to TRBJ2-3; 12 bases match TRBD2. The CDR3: CASSTDILQRLAGGADTQYF. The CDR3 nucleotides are TGTGCCAGTAGTACCGATATTCTCCAACGCCTAGCGGGAGGGGCAGATACGCAGTATTTT.